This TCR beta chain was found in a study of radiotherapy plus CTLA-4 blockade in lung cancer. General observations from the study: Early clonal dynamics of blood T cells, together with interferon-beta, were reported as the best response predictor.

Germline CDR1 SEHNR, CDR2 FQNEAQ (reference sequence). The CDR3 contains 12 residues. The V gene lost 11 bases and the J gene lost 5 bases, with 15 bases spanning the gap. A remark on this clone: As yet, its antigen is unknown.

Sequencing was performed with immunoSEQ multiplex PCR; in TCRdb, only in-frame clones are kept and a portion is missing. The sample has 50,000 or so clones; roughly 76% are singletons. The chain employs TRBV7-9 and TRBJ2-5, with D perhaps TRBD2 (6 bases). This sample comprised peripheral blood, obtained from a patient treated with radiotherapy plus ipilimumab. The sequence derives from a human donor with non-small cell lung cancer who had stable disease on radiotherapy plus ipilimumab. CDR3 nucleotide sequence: TGTGCCGGGACCGGGGGAGGCGAGACCCAGTACTTC. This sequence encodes CAGTGGGETQYF.